This TCR beta chain was captured in a study of T cell responses to AZD1222 COVID-19 vaccine. Comments on this clone: Its specificity is not known.

Points from the study as a whole: Reports say nearly half of spike-specific TCRs go after unmutated variant regions. Mapped onto spike, vaccine-associated CD4 TCRs spanned it and were dominant at 160-218 and 743-854. Baseline serology detected seropositivity in only six or seven AZD1222 recipients.

There are 15 residues in the CDR3. Germline CDR1 reads SGHRS; CDR2 reads YFSETQ. Trimming left V 0 bases short and J 4 bases short, with 13 bases between. Clones were read by immunoSEQ multiplex PCR, and TCRdb kept only the in-frame ones, dropping some. The repertoire has 70,000 to 90,000 clones, approximately 82% of them found once; the top ten carry roughly 21%. This chain joins TRBV5-1 and TRBJ1-2; D ambiguous. Material: peripheral blood, obtained on day 0 of AZD1222 vaccination. The source is an adult in good health. The CDR3: CASSLELRAAYGYTF. CDR3 bases: TGCGCCAGCAGCTTGGAGCTTCGGGCAGCCTATGGCTACACCTTC.